Sequencing of this T cell receptor beta chain was carried out in a study of blood T cell repertoires in COVID-19. At the level of the study: Samples representing acute and convalescent COVID-19 were sourced from the United States, Italy and Spain. In each case, the material was cDNA or gDNA derived from T cells, B-cell-depleted T cells, or PBMCs.

This CDR3 comprises 17 residues. The V end was cut by 0 bases, the J end by 8 bases, with 18 bases between. Germline V lookup: CDR1 SGHRS, CDR2 YFSETQ. This clone was seen only once. In the source study's methods: Amplification of reference gene primers provided the estimated nucleated cell counts. Assay: immunoSEQ multiplex PCR; the TCRdb copy retains only in-frame clones and omits some. That table is the source of V, J and clone size, and D and trimming were worked out from the DNA. There are about 130,000 clones in the sample; over 75% occur only once, and 3.6% lies in the top ten. Sequencing was performed on peripheral blood. This sequence originates from a woman aged 55-69 years with acute or convalescent COVID-19. The rearrangement joins TRBV5-1 to TRBJ1-6; D ambiguous. This CDR3 is CASSLANWADGDSPLHF. The CDR3 coding sequence is TGCGCCAGCAGCTTGGCAAACTGGGCCGACGGGGATTCACCCCTCCACTTT.